This T cell receptor beta chain was sequenced during a study of T cell repertoires in cytomegalovirus infection. Study overall: From public TCR beta signatures came an indication of both CMV infection and matching HLA type. Study-wide results and caveats: The study found HLA-C-restricted CMV-specific TCR beta clonotypes dominating the ex vivo response. Cumulative public TCR beta family frequency identified carriers of CMV plus the relevant HLA.

Turning to this clonotype: Antigen unknown.

CDR1 is MNHNS and CDR2 is SASEGT in the germline V gene. This CDR3 is 12 amino acids long. V gave up 6 bases and J gave up 11 bases, with 16 bases separating them. TCRdb reanalysed the reads using MiXCR and keeps one entry per CDR3 protein. The sample includes 150,000 to 200,000 distinct CDR3 sequences, roughly 14% of them seen just once. The sample consisted of PBMCs. This clonotype was sampled from a human donor in good health (CMV status not recorded). Some clones in this sample may be carry-over from other donors' samples. The rearrangement joins TRBV6-1 to TRBJ1-2; D is unclear. The CDR3 bases are TGTGCCAGCAGGCCAAGGACCTCGCTGTACACCTTC. As protein: CASRPRTSLYTF.